The 19 T cell receptor beta chains below all came from one sample that was sequenced in a study of technical replicates of blood from a few donors. The protocol was immunoSEQ multiplex PCR, while the TCRdb copy is restricted to in-frame clones and leaves out a portion. The sample contains tens of thousands of clones, about 95% of which appear only once. Input material: T cells isolated from PBMCs. The receptor set was obtained from a human donor in good health.

The chain joins TRBV27 to TRBJ1-5; no reliable D call. V was shortened by 3 bases and J by 2 bases, with 14 bases between the two germline ends. This CDR3 contains 16 residues. Looked up from germline, CDR1 is MNHEY and CDR2 is SMNVEV (reference sequence). As DNA, the CDR3 is TGTGCCAGCAGTTTCGTTGGAGGAGAGGGCAATCAGCCCCAGCATTTT. This codes for CASSFVGGEGNQPQHF.

The chain uses TRBV18 and TRBJ2-7; D is uncertain. The germline CDR1 and CDR2 sequences are KGHSH and LQKENI. The V end was cut by 3 bases, the J end by 0 bases, with 9 bases between. This CDR3 comprises 14 residues. In nucleotides, the CDR3 is TGTGCCAGCTCACCTGTCGGTAGCTCCTACGAGCAGTACTTC. Encoded protein: CASSPVGSSYEQYF.

J is TRBJ2-3 and V is TRBV6-6; TRBD1 matches 8 bases. From germline, CDR1 is MNHNY and CDR2 SVGAGI (reference sequence). The V segment lost 2 bases and the J segment 4 bases; nucleotides outside the gene matches: 5. The CDR3 extends over 15 amino acids. CDR3 loop: CASSYGGTGPDTQYF. The CDR3 bases are TGTGCCAGCAGTTACGGAGGGACAGGCCCAGATACGCAGTATTTT.

The chain links TRBV28 to TRBJ1-3; D remains unclear. Per the germline V gene, CDR1 is MDHEN and CDR2 is SYDVKM. V lost 10 bases, J lost 4 bases, and 11 bases lay in between. CDR3 length equals 12 residues. The CDR3 loop reads CATRETGNTIYF. CDR3 DNA: TGTGCCACTCGGGAAACCGGAAACACCATATATTTT.

This sequence joins TRBV29-1 and TRBJ2-5; D might be TRBD1 (6 bases). This CDR3 comprises 13 residues. Deletions cut 8 bases from V and 4 bases from J, with 17 bases between. Germline V CDR1 and CDR2: SQVTM, ANQGSEA. The CDR3 nucleotides are TGCAGCTCCCGGATGGGGGCGTCAGAGACCCAGTACTTC. Translating gives CSSRMGASETQYF.

CDR3 residues: CASPYPGEETQYF. As DNA, the CDR3 is TGTGCCAGCCCCTACCCGGGGGAAGAGACCCAGTACTTC. The chain joins TRBV7-9 to TRBJ2-5; a weak D match, TRBD2 (6 bases). Trimming pared 8 bases from V and 3 bases from J, leaving 13 bases between. The CDR3 sequence is 13 residues long. Germline V gene lookup returns CDR1 SEHNR and CDR2 FQNEAQ (reference sequence).

The chain joins TRBV10-1 to TRBJ2-1; D remains unclear. Trimming stripped 6 bases from V and 7 bases from J, with 10 bases between. Germline V CDR1 and CDR2: WNHNN, SYGVQD (reference sequence). The CDR3 is 12 residues long. In DNA, the CDR3 is TGCGCCAGCAGAGACTCACATAATGAGCAGTTCTTC. Translating it yields CASRDSHNEQFF.

The chain links TRBV4-3 to TRBJ2-3; 8 bases line up with TRBD1. The germline CDR1 and CDR2 sequences are LGHNA and YSLEER. The CDR3 is 15 residues long. J gave up 4 bases and V 4 bases, and 7 bases lay outside the gene matches. CDR3 sequence (DNA): TGCGCCAGCAGCCTTGAACAGGGGGTGTCAGATACGCAGTATTTT. It yields the protein CASSLEQGVSDTQYF.

The chain uses TRBV5-1 and TRBJ2-7, with no clear D. The ends were cut back, 4 bases at V and 3 bases at J, with 14 bases in the middle. Germline loops: CDR1 SGHRS, CDR2 YFSETQ. The CDR3 covers 14 residues. The CDR3 spells CASSIDSLRYEQYF. In DNA form, the CDR3 reads TGCGCCAGCAGCATTGATAGCCTACGCTACGAGCAGTACTTC.

The rearrangement uses TRBV7-3 and TRBJ2-4, with a tentative D call TRBD2 (5 bases). Trimming took off 1 base at V and 9 bases at J, with 22 bases between the two ends. Germline CDR1 and CDR2: SGHTA and FQGTGA. The CDR3 contains 17 residues. The CDR3 loop reads CASSLKGGSSGRSIQYF. The CDR3 DNA is TGTGCCAGCAGCTTAAAGGGTGGTTCTTCGGGAAGAAGCATTCAGTACTTC.

The chain links TRBV21-1 to TRBJ2-7; the table calls TRBD2, which could not be checked here. TRBV21-1 is reported as a pseudogene. CDR3 length: 11 amino acids. The CDR3 reads CASSKRDEQYF. CDR3 DNA: TGTGCCAGCAGCAAAAGAGACGAGCAGTACTTC.

This chain uses TRBV5-6 with TRBJ1-2; possibly TRBD1 for D (5 bases). The CDR3 extends over 16 amino acids. Germline V lookup: CDR1 SGHDT, CDR2 YYEEEE. V lost 2 bases to trimming and J lost 5 bases, with 19 bases between them. The CDR3 reads CASSFIRQFYGYGYTF. As DNA, the CDR3 is TGTGCCAGCAGCTTCATACGACAGTTCTACGGGTATGGCTACACCTTC.

This chain joins TRBV4-1 and TRBJ1-1, with D maybe TRBD1 (5 bases). The V and J ends lost 0 bases and 5 bases respectively, with 13 bases between them. CDR3 length: 15 amino acids. Looked up from germline, CDR1 is MGHRA and CDR2 is YSYEKL. The CDR3 DNA sequence: TGCGCCAGCAGCCAAGAACCTCGGGGGATGACTGAAGCTTTCTTT. Protein: CASSQEPRGMTEAFF.

The chain joins TRBV6-1 to TRBJ1-4; D remains unclear. The V end lost 4 bases, the J end lost 0 bases, and 6 bases lay between the germline ends. The CDR3 sequence is 14 residues long. The germline CDR1 and CDR2 sequences are MNHNS and SASEGT. This chain's CDR3 is CASSVEATNEKLFF. CDR3 bases: TGTGCCAGCAGTGTCGAGGCAACTAATGAAAAACTGTTTTTT.

The V and J genes are TRBV29-1 and TRBJ2-1; 8 bases line up with TRBD1. This CDR3 spans 12 amino acids. The V gene's germline CDR1 is SQVTM and CDR2 ANQGSEA. Trimming took 4 bases from V and 5 from J; bases not matched to a gene: 1. CDR3 in amino acids: CSVGQGHNEQFF. CDR3 sequence (DNA): TGCAGCGTTGGACAGGGGCACAATGAGCAGTTCTTC.

This sequence joins TRBV4-2 and TRBJ2-7; the D gene is possibly TRBD1 (5 bases). Germline CDR1 is LGHNA and CDR2 is YNFKEQ. V lost 6 bases and J lost 3, with 18 bases in between. The CDR3 covers 15 residues. This CDR3 reads CASSLKGLEGYEQYF. The CDR3 DNA reads as TGTGCCAGCAGTTTAAAGGGGTTAGAAGGCTACGAGCAGTACTTC.

The chain links TRBV2 to TRBJ2-2; TRBD2 matches 12 bases. V gave up 2 bases and J gave up 8 bases; unmatched junction bases: 6. CDR1 and CDR2 from the germline V gene are SNHLY and FYNNEI. The CDR3 runs to 16 residues. The CDR3 loop is CASSELLAGGTGELFF. As DNA, the CDR3 is TGTGCCAGCAGTGAACTACTAGCGGGAGGAACTGGGGAGCTGTTTTTT.

The J gene is TRBJ2-7, the V gene TRBV19; possible D gene TRBD1, 8 bases. The ends were cut back, 3 bases at V and 3 bases at J, with 12 bases in the middle. This CDR3 is 14 amino acids long. Germline values: CDR1 LNHDA, CDR2 SQIVND (reference sequence). This chain's CDR3 is CASSMNRGGYEQYF. CDR3 nucleotide sequence: TGTGCCAGTAGTATGAACAGGGGGGGCTACGAGCAGTACTTC.

The rearrangement uses TRBV7-2 and TRBJ2-2, with 7 positions matching TRBD2. The CDR3 is 16 amino acids. Trimming at V came to 1 base and at J to 2 bases, leaving 4 bases not matched to a gene. Germline V gene lookup returns CDR1 SGHTA and CDR2 FQGNSA. For the CDR3, the DNA is TGTGCCAGCAGCTTAGTCCTAGCGGAAAACACCGGGGAGCTGTTTTTT. As protein: CASSLVLAENTGELFF.